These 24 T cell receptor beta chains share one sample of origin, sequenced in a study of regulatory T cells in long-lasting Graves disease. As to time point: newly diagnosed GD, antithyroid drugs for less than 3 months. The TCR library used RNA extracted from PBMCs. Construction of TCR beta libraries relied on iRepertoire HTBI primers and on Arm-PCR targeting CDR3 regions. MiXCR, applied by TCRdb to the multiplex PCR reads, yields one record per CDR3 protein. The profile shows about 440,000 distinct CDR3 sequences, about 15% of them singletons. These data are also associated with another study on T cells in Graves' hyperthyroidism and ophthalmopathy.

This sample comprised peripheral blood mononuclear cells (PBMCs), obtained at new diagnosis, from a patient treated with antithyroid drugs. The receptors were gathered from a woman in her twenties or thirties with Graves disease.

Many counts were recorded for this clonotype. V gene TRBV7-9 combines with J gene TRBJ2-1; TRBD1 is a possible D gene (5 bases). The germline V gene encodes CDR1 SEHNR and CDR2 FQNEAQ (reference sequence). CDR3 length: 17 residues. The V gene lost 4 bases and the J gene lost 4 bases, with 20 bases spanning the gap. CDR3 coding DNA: TGTGCCAGCAGCTCCCTGGGTGGACACTACAATTACAATGAGCAGTTCTTC. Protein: CASSSLGGHYNYNEQFF. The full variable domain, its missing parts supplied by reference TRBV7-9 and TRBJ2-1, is DTGVSQNPRHKITKRGQNVTFRCDPISEHNRLYWYRQTLGQGPEFLTYFQNEAQLEKSRLLSDRFSAERPKGSFSTLEIQRTEQGDSAMYLCASSSLGGHYNYNEQFFGPGTRLTVL.

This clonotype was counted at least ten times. CDR3 loop: CASRATGTGDYNEQFF. The CDR3 coding sequence is TGTGCCAGCAGAGCGACCGGGACAGGGGATTACAATGAGCAGTTCTTC. The chain links TRBV6-1 to TRBJ2-1; TRBD1 agrees at 10 bases. The V and J ends lost 6 bases and 4 bases, in that order; junction bases with no gene match: 9. Germline CDR1 reads MNHNS; CDR2 reads SASEGT. The CDR3 is made up of 16 amino acids.

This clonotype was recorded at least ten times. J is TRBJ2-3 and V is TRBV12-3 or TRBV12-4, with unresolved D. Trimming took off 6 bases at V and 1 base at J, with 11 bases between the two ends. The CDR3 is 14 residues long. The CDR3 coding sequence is TGTGCCAGCAGCCGGGTACGCGGCACAGATACGCAGTATTTT. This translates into CASSRVRGTDTQYF.

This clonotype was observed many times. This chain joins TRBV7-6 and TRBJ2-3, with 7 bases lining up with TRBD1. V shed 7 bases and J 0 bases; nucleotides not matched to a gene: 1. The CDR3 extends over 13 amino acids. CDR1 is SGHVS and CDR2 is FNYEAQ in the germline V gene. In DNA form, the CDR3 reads TGTGCCAGCAAGGGACAGAGCACAGATACGCAGTATTTT. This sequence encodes CASKGQSTDTQYF.

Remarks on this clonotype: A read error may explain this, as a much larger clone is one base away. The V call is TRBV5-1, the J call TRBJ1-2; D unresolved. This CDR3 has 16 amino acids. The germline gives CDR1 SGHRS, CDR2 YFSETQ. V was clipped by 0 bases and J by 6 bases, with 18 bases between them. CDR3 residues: CASSLGLVIGANGYTF. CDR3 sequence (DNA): TGCGCCAGCAGCTTGGGCCTAGTCATCGGAGCTAATGGCTACACCTTC.

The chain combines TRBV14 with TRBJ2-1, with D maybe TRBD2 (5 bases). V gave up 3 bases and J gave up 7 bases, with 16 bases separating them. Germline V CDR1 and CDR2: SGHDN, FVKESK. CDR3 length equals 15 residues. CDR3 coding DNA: TGTGCCAGCAGCCATCGACGGAGTAGCGTGAATGAGCAGTTCTTC. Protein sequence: CASSHRRSSVNEQFF.

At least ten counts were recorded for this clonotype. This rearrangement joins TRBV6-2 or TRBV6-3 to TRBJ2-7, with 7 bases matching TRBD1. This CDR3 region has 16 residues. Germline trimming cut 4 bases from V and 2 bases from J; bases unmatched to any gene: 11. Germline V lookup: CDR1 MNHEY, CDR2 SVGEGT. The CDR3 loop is CASSSLLTGTPYEQYF. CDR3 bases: TGTGCCAGCAGTTCCCTATTGACAGGGACCCCCTACGAGCAGTACTTC.

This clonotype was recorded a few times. The CDR3 loop reads CSVGWIRTGGPGTEAFF. In DNA form, the CDR3 reads TGCAGCGTTGGCTGGATACGGACAGGGGGCCCGGGCACTGAAGCTTTCTTT. The gene calls are TRBV29-1 and TRBJ1-1; 11 positions agree with TRBD1. The germline CDR1 and CDR2 sequences are SQVTM and ANQGSEA. Germline trimming cut 4 bases from V and 4 bases from J; bases unmatched to any gene: 14. This CDR3 has 17 amino acids.

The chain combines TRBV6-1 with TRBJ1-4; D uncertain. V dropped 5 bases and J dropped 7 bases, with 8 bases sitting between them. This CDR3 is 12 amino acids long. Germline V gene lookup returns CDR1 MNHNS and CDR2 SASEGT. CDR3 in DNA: TGTGCCAGCAGTACCCGGGGTGAAAAACTGTTTTTT. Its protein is CASSTRGEKLFF.

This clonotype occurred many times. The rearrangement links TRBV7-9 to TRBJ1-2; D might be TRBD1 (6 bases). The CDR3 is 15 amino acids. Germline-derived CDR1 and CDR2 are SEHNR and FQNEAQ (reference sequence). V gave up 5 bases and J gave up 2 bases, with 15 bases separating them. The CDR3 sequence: CASSASGGGNYGYTF. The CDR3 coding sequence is TGTGCCAGCAGCGCGAGCGGAGGGGGAAACTATGGCTACACCTTC.

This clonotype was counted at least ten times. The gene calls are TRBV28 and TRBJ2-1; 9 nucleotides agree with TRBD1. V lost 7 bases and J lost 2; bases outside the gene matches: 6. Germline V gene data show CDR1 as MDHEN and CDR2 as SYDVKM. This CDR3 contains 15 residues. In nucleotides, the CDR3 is TGTGCCAGCACAAGACAGGGGGTCCCCTACAATGAGCAGTTCTTC. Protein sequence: CASTRQGVPYNEQFF. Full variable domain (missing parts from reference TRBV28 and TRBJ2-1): DVKVTQSSRYLVKRTGEKVFLECVQDMDHENMFWYRQDPGLGLRLIYFSYDVKMKEKGDIPEGYSVSREKKERFSLILESASTNQTSMYLCASTRQGVPYNEQFFGPGTRLTVL.

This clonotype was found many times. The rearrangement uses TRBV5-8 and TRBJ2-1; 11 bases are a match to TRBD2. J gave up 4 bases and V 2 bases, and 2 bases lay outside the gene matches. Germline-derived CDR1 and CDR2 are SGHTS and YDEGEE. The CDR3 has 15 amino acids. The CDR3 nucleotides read TGTGCCAGCAGCTTCGGGACTAGCGGATACAATGAGCAGTTCTTC. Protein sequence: CASSFGTSGYNEQFF.

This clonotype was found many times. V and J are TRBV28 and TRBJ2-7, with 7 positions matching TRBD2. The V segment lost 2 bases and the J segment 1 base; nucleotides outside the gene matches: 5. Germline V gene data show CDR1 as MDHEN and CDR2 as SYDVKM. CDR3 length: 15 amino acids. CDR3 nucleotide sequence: TGTGCCAGCAGTTTAGCTAGCGGACCATCCTACGAGCAGTACTTC. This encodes CASSLASGPSYEQYF.

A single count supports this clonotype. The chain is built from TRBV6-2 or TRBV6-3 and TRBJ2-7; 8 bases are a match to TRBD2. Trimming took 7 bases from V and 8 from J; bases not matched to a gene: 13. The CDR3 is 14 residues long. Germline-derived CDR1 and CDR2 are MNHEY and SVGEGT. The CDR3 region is CASKIGGLVPQQYF. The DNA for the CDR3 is TGTGCCAGCAAAATTGGGGGACTAGTCCCCCAGCAGTACTTC.

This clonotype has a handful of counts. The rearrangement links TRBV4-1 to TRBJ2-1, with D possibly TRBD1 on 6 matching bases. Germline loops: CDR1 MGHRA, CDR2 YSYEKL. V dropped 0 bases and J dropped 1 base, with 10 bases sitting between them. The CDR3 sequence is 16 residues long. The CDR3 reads CASSQEAGVSYNEQFF. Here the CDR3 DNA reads TGCGCCAGCAGCCAAGAAGCAGGGGTTTCCTACAATGAGCAGTTCTTC.

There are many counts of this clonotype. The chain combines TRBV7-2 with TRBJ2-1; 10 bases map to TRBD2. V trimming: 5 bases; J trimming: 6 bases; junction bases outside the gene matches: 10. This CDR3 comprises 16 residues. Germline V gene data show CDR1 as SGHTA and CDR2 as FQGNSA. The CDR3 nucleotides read TGTGCCAGCAGCCCATTGGCTAGCGGGAGAGTCAATGAGCAGTTCTTC. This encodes CASSPLASGRVNEQFF.

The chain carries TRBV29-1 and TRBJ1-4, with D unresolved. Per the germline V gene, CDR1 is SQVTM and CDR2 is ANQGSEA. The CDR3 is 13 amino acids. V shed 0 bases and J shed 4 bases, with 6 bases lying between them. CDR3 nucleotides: TGCAGCGTTGAAGAAGGAATTAATGAAAAACTGTTTTTT. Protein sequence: CSVEEGINEKLFF.

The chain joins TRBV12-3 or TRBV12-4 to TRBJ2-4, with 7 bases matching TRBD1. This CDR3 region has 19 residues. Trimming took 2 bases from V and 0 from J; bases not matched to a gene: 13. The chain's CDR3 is CASSLIPPGQRLAKNIQYF. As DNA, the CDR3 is TGTGCCAGCAGTTTAATTCCTCCGGGACAGCGGCTAGCCAAAAACATTCAGTACTTC.

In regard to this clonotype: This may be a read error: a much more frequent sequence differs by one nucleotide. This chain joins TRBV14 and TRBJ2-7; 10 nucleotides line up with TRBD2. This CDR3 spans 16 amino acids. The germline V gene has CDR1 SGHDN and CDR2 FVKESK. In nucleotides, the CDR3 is TGTGCCAGCAGAAGCACTACTAGCGGGACTTCCTACGGGCAGTACTTC. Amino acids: CASRSTTSGTSYGQYF.

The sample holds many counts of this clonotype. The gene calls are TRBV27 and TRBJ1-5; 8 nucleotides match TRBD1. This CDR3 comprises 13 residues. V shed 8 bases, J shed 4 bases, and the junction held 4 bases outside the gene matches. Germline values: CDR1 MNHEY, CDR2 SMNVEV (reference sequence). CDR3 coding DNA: TGTGCCAGCCAGGGGGCGGCTAATCAGCCCCAGCATTTT. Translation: CASQGAANQPQHF.

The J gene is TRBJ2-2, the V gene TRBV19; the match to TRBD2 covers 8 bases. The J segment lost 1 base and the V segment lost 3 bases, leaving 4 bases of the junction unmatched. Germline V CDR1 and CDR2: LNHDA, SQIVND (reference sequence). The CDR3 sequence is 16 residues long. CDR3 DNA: TGTGCCAGTAGTATTCCGACTAGCGTGAACACCGGGGAGCTGTTTTTT. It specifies CASSIPTSVNTGELFF.

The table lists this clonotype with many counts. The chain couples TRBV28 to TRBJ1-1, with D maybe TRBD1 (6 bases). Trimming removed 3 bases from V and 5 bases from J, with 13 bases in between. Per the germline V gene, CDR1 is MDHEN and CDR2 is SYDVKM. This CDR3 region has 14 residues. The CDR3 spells CASSFISRGTEAFF. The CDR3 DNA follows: TGTGCCAGCAGTTTTATAAGCAGGGGTACTGAAGCTTTCTTT.

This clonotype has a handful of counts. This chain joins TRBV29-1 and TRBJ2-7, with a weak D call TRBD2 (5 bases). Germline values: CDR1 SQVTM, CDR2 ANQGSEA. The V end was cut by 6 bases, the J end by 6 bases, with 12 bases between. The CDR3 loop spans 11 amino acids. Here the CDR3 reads CSVVEGLEQYF. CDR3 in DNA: TGCAGCGTAGTCGAGGGTCTCGAGCAGTACTTC.

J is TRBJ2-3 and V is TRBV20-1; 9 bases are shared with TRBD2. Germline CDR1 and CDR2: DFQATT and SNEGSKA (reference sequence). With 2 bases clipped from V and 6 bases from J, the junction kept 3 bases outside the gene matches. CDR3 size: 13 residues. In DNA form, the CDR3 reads TGCAGTGCTAGAACCGCGGGAGGGGATACGCAGTATTTT. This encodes CSARTAGGDTQYF.